In its sample, the clone carrying this T cell receptor beta chain was seen a few times. Antigen specificity is unknown. This entry is derived from a study of identical twins. Points from the study as a whole: For monozygotic twins, models underestimated out-of-frame TCR alpha sharing. Twin-shared out-of-frame alpha sequences showed excess low generation probability. For out-of-frame beta sequences, excess twin sharing was weaker.

TCRdb reprocessed the 5' RACE reads via MiXCR and lists one record per CDR3 protein. The table shows under 350,000 distinct CDR3 sequences, with roughly 9.7% occurring only once. Separately, the same data were catalogued under a study of yellow fever vaccine responses in identical twins. That paper states: Twins' vaccine T cell response reportedly seemed partly convergent, partly personalized.

Sequenced input: CD8+ T cells sorted from blood. The sequence was collected from a woman younger than 30 in good health.

The CDR3 sequence is CASSSRLTGTPRDEQFF. The CDR3 nucleotides are TGTGCCAGCAGCTCGCGATTAACCGGGACCCCGAGGGATGAGCAGTTCTTC. The genes are TRBV7-8 and TRBJ2-1, with D tentatively TRBD1 or TRBD2 (5 bases each). The CDR3 runs 17 residues. The V gene's germline CDR1 is SGHVS and CDR2 FQNEAQ. V lost 4 bases and J lost 8, with 24 bases in between.